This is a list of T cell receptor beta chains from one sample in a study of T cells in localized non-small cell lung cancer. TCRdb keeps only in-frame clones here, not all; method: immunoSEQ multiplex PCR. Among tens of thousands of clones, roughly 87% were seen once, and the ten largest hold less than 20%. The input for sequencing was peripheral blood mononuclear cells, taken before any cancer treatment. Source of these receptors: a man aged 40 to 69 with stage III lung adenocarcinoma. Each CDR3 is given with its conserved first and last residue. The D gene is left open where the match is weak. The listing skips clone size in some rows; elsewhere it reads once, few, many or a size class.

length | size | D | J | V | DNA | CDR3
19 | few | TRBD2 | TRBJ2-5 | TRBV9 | TGTGCCAGCAGCAGAGGTGTTACTAGCGGGGGGAAGGGCAGAGAGACCCAGTACTTC | CASSRGVTSGGKGRETQYF
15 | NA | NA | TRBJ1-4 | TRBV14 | TGTGCCAGCAGCCGTTCCGGAGGGCACGATGAAAAACTGTTTTTT | CASSRSGGHDEKLFF
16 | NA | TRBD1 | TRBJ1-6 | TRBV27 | TGTGCCAGCAGTTTTGGTAGGGACAGGCGAGGGTCACCCCTCCACTTT | CASSFGRDRRGSPLHF
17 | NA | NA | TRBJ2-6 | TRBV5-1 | TGCGCCAGCAGCTCCGGCGGCGGTCGCTCTGGGGCCAACGTCCTGACTTTC | CASSSGGGRSGANVLTF
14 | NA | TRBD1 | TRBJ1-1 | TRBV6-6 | TGTGCCAGCAGTGCCTTACAGGGGTGGGCTGAAGCTTTCTTT | CASSALQGWAEAFF
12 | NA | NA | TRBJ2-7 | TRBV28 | TGTGCCAGCAGCCCTAGATCCTACGAGCAGTACTTC | CASSPRSYEQYF
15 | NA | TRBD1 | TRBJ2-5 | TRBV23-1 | TGCGCCAGCAGTCTGACAGGGACATGTCAAGAGACCCAGTACTTC | CASSLTGTCQETQYF
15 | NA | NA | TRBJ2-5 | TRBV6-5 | TGTGCCAGCAGCAGGGGGGGCCAGTACCAAGAGACCCAGTACTTC | CASSRGGQYQETQYF
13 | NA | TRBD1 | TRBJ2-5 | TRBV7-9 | TGTGCCAGCAGCCTCGACAGGGCAGAGACCCAGTACTTC | CASSLDRAETQYF
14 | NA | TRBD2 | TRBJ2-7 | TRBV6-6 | TGTGCCAGCAGTTACTCTAGCGGGGTTGGCGAGCAGTACTTC | CASSYSSGVGEQYF
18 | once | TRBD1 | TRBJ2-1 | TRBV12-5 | TGTGCTAGTGGTTTGCCACCGGGACAGGGTTTGGTCTACAATGAGCAGTTCTTC | CASGLPPGQGLVYNEQFF
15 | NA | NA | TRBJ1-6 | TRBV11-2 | TGTGCCAGCAGCTTATTAGGGCGTCTCGATTCACCCCTCCACTTT | CASSLLGRLDSPLHF
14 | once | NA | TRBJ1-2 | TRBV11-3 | TGTGCCAGCAGCGCCCGACTGGGGGACCATGGCTACACCTTC | CASSARLGDHGYTF
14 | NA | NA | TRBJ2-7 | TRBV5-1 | TGCGCCAGCAGCTTGGCCAGGCAGAACTACGAGCAGTACTTC | CASSLARQNYEQYF
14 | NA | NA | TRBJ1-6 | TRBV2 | TGTGCCAGCAGCGCCGGGGCTTATAATTCACCCCTCCACTTT | CASSAGAYNSPLHF
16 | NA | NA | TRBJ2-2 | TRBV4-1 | TGCGCCAGCAGCCAAGTTGGGACATCGAACACCGGGGAGCTGTTTTTT | CASSQVGTSNTGELFF